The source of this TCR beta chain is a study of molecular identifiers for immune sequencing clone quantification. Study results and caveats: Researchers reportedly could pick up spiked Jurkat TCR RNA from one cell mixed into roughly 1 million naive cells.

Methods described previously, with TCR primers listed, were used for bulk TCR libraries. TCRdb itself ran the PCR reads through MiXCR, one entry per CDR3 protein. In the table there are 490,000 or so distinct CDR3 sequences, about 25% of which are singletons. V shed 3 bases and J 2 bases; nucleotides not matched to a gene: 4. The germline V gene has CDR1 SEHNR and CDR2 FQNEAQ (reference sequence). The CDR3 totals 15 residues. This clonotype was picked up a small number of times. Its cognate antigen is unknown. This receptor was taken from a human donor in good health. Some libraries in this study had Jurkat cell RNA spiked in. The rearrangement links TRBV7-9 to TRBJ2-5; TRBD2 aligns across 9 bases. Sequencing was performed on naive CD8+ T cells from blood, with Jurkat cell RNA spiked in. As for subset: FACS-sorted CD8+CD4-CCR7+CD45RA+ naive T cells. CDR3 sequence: CASSLGTSRQETQYF. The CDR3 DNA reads TGTGCCAGCAGCTTGGGGACTAGCCGTCAAGAGACCCAGTACTTC.